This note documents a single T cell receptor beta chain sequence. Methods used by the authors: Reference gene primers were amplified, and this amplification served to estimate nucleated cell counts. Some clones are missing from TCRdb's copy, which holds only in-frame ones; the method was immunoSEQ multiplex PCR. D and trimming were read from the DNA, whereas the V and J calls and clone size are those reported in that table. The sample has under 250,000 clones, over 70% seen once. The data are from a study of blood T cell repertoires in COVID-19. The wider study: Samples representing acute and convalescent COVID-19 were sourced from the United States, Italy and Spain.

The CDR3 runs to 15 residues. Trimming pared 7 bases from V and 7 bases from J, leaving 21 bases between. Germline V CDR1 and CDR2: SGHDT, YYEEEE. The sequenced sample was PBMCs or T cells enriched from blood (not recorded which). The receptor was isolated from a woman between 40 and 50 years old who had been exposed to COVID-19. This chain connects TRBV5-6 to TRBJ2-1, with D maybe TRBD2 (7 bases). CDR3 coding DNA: TGTGCCAGCCTTTCTTGGGGGGGCCCTCTAAATGAGCAGTTCTTC. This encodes CASLSWGGPLNEQFF.